The present T cell receptor beta chain was sequenced within a study of T cells in Graves' hyperthyroidism and ophthalmopathy. Study background: Once the initial diagnosis was made, peripheral blood was obtained before any treatment. Overall study results and limits: The model foresaw ophthalmopathy a median roughly 6 months prior to onset.

The CDR3 runs to 13 residues. With 10 bases clipped from V and 7 bases from J, the junction kept 5 bases outside the gene matches. Per the germline V gene, CDR1 is LNHDA and CDR2 is SQIVND (reference sequence). Amplified regions were TCR beta CDR3 sequences from RNA transcripts. HTBI primers were used for first-round RT-PCR of the TCR CDR3. TCRdb independently ran MiXCR on the multiplex PCR reads; one entry per CDR3 protein. This sample has hundreds of thousands of distinct CDR3 sequences, with around 38% found just once. This clonotype was observed at least ten times. Its antigen is unknown. The clonotype was recovered from a young man with Graves' hyperthyroidism. The V gene is TRBV19, the J gene TRBJ1-6, with 9 bases aligning to TRBD1. The sequenced sample consisted of blood. DNA for the CDR3: TGTGCCACCAAGGACAGGGGAAATTCACCCCTCCACTTT. It yields the protein CATKDRGNSPLHF.